The 27 T cell receptor beta chains in this list originate from one sample, sequenced in a study of shared clonotypes between healthy human individuals (dated by TCRdb to 2018 to 2020). Libraries were built with the immunoSEQ multiplex PCR assay. TCRdb mirrors the immuneACCESS table, restricted to in-frame sequences. Some clones are absent from its copies; in checked studies, under half trace to an unresolved V gene, and the reason for the others is unknown. The sample has roughly 500,000 clones on record, about 76% of them singletons. Less than 15% of the sample is taken by the ten largest. Sequenced: PBMCs. These receptors came from a woman aged 40-49 years in good health. Some clones in this sample may be carry-over from other donors' samples.

The chain couples TRBV2 to TRBJ1-1, with no clear D. The germline gives CDR1 SNHLY, CDR2 FYNNEI. V was cut by 6 bases and J by 1 base, with 12 bases left in between. The CDR3 extends over 14 amino acids. CDR3 bases: TGTGCCAGCAGCAGAACACGGACGAACACTGAAGCTTTCTTT. It specifies CASSRTRTNTEAFF.

J is TRBJ2-7 and V is TRBV28; maybe TRBD2 (7 bases). The CDR3 runs 15 residues. Germline V gene data show CDR1 as MDHEN and CDR2 as SYDVKM. The V end lost 6 bases, the J end lost 1 base, and 16 bases lay between the germline ends. The CDR3, as DNA: TGTGCCAGCAGCCCCGGGGGCGGGAGATCCTACGAGCAGTACTTC. Translated: CASSPGGGRSYEQYF. Full variable domain (outside the CDR3, taken from reference TRBV28 and TRBJ2-7): DVKVTQSSRYLVKRTGEKVFLECVQDMDHENMFWYRQDPGLGLRLIYFSYDVKMKEKGDIPEGYSVSREKKERFSLILESASTNQTSMYLCASSPGGGRSYEQYFGPGTRLTVT.

The V and J genes are TRBV7-3 and TRBJ1-3; D is ambiguous. Trimming pared 7 bases from V and 2 bases from J, leaving 9 bases between. CDR1 and CDR2 from the germline V gene are SGHTA and FQGTGA. The CDR3 runs to 13 residues. The CDR3 DNA reads as TGTGCCAGCACCGATTCCCCTGGAAACACCATATATTTT. This encodes CASTDSPGNTIYF.

Many counts were recorded for this clone. The chain employs TRBV5-1 and TRBJ1-5, with unresolved D. The V end lost 4 bases, the J end lost 2 bases, and 10 bases lay between the germline ends. Germline V gene data show CDR1 as SGHRS and CDR2 as YFSETQ. The CDR3 runs to 14 residues. The CDR3 DNA sequence: TGCGCCAGCAGCGAGGGAAACGGCAATCAGCCCCAGCATTTT. It encodes CASSEGNGNQPQHF.

The chain joins TRBV19 to TRBJ2-2; 7 nucleotides line up with TRBD2. Trimming removed 10 bases from V and 4 bases from J; junction bases left unmatched: 9. The germline V gene encodes CDR1 LNHDA and CDR2 SQIVND (reference sequence). The CDR3 is made up of 14 amino acids. DNA for the CDR3: TGTGCCACTAGACTAGCTGTCCCCACCGGGGAGCTGTTTTTT. It encodes CATRLAVPTGELFF.

Only one count was recorded for this clone. This chain uses TRBV13 with TRBJ2-1, with 11 bases matching TRBD2. This CDR3 has 15 amino acids. The V and J ends lost 5 bases and 6 bases, in that order; junction bases with no gene match: 6. Germline V gene data show CDR1 as PRHDT and CDR2 as FYEKMQ (reference sequence). This CDR3 reads CASSILAGVRNEQFF. The CDR3 DNA reads as TGTGCCAGCAGCATACTAGCGGGAGTACGCAATGAGCAGTTCTTC.

This sequence joins TRBV14 and TRBJ2-1, with TRBD2 matching 12 bases. The V and J ends lost 4 bases and 5 bases, in that order; junction bases with no gene match: 15. Germline-derived CDR1 and CDR2 are SGHDN and FVKESK. The CDR3 loop spans 19 amino acids. DNA of the CDR3: TGTGCCAGCAGCCTCTGGACGAGGCAGGGACTAGCGGGCCACAATGAGCAGTTCTTC. Translated: CASSLWTRQGLAGHNEQFF.

The chain has TRBV30 and TRBJ1-1; the D is unclear. Trimming removed 4 bases from V and 5 bases from J, with 14 bases in between. Germline V gives CDR1 GTSNPN, CDR2 SVGIG (reference sequence). The CDR3 has 13 residues. For the CDR3, the DNA is TGTGCCTGGACGGGATACAGAACAACTGAAGCTTTCTTT. Translating gives CAWTGYRTTEAFF.

This chain connects TRBV28 to TRBJ2-1; TRBD2 agrees at 9 bases. There are 12 residues in the CDR3. Germline V lookup: CDR1 MDHEN, CDR2 SYDVKM. The V and J ends lost 4 bases and 10 bases, in that order; junction bases with no gene match: 2. In nucleotides, the CDR3 is TGTGCCAGCAGTTCGGGACTAGCAGAGCAGTTCTTC. This codes for CASSSGLAEQFF.

The chain carries TRBV7-3 and TRBJ1-1, with D hard to call. Germline CDR1 and CDR2: SGHTA and FQGTGA. CDR3 length: 13 amino acids. V lost 5 bases to trimming and J lost 5 bases, with 12 bases between them. The CDR3 reads CASSVIPRTEAFF. CDR3 in DNA: TGTGCCAGCAGCGTCATTCCGAGGACTGAAGCTTTCTTT.

This clone has ten or more counts. The chain joins TRBV5-4 to TRBJ2-7; D not certain. CDR3 length: 16 amino acids. CDR1 SGHNT and CDR2 YYREEE come from the germline V gene (reference sequence). The V end lost 4 bases, the J end lost 6 bases, and 23 bases lay between the germline ends. In DNA form, the CDR3 reads TGTGCCAGCAGCGCCCCTTTAGCCTCCCCAAAGTCCGAGCAGTACTTC. Translation gives CASSAPLASPKSEQYF.

V and J are TRBV14 and TRBJ2-3, with D possibly being TRBD1 (6 bases). CDR3 length: 16 residues. The germline V and J ends were trimmed by 4 bases and 4 bases, with 18 bases remaining between them. Germline CDR1 SGHDN, CDR2 FVKESK. The CDR3 coding sequence is TGTGCCAGCAGCCCCCTGACAGGTTTACGATCAGATACGCAGTATTTT. Translated: CASSPLTGLRSDTQYF.

V gene TRBV6-5 combines with J gene TRBJ2-2, with D unresolved. The CDR3 spans 15 residues. The germline gives CDR1 MNHEY, CDR2 SVGAGI. The germline V and J ends were trimmed by 4 bases and 3 bases, with 12 bases remaining between them. The chain's CDR3 is CASSSLTQYTGELFF. The CDR3 coding sequence is TGTGCCAGCAGTTCCCTGACACAATACACCGGGGAGCTGTTTTTT.

This rearrangement joins TRBV15 to TRBJ1-1; TRBD1 might be the D (6 bases). V gave up 3 bases and J gave up 0 bases, with 14 bases separating them. Germline V gene sequence: CDR1 LNHNV, CDR2 YYDKDF (reference sequence). The CDR3 runs to 16 residues. Here the CDR3 reads CATSREITGLNTEAFF. In DNA, the CDR3 is TGTGCCACCAGCAGGGAAATTACAGGGTTGAACACTGAAGCTTTCTTT. Together with reference TRBV15 and TRBJ1-1, the CDR3 gives the full variable domain: DAMVIQNPRYQVTQFGKPVTLSCSQTLNHNVMYWYQQKSSQAPKLLFHYYDKDFNNEADTPDNFQSRRPNTSFCFLDIRSPGLGDTAMYLCATSREITGLNTEAFFGQGTRLTVV.

Turning to this clone: This is likely an artifact of a read error, given a far larger clone one base away. The genes are TRBV7-2 and TRBJ2-5; D is ambiguous. Gene TRBJ2-7 matches the end of the DNA better, so the J call may be wrong. This CDR3 spans 11 amino acids. Germline assignment: CDR1 SGHTA and CDR2 FQGNSA. The CDR3 nucleotides are TGTGCCAGCAGCTTCTCCTACGAGCAGTACTTC. Translating gives CASSFSYEQYF.

This clone has only a few counts. The chain employs TRBV28 and TRBJ1-4; D is unresolved. The CDR3 contains 13 residues. Germline V lookup: CDR1 MDHEN, CDR2 SYDVKM. V lost 2 bases and J lost 5, with 6 bases in between. The CDR3 DNA sequence: TGTGCCAGCAGTTTACGACCCAATGAAAAACTGTTTTTT. Translating gives CASSLRPNEKLFF.

The chain has TRBV5-1 and TRBJ2-6; 7 bases map to TRBD2. The CDR3 loop spans 16 amino acids. The J segment lost 5 bases and the V segment lost 0 bases, leaving 5 bases of the junction unmatched. The germline gives CDR1 SGHRS, CDR2 YFSETQ. CDR3 bases: TGCGCCAGCAGCTTGGGGGGACTACCTAGGGCCAACGTCCTGACTTTC. As protein: CASSLGGLPRANVLTF.

The V call is TRBV2, the J call TRBJ1-4; possibly TRBD1 for D (5 bases). Germline V gene lookup returns CDR1 SNHLY and CDR2 FYNNEI. The V gene lost 5 bases and the J gene lost 5 bases, with 15 bases spanning the gap. The length of the CDR3 is 15 residues. Written as DNA, the CDR3 is TGTGCCAGCAGTCCCCCTCGGGGGTCGAATGAAAAACTGTTTTTT. It specifies CASSPPRGSNEKLFF.

The chain couples TRBV19 to TRBJ1-2; possible D gene TRBD1, 6 bases. V lost 11 bases and J lost 6, with 13 bases in between. This CDR3 spans 11 amino acids. Germline V gives CDR1 LNHDA, CDR2 SQIVND (reference sequence). DNA for the CDR3: TGTGCCGGAGGAACAGGGCATGGCTACACCTTC. This translates into CAGGTGHGYTF.

The J gene is TRBJ2-7, the V gene TRBV19; 9 bases are a match to TRBD1. The germline gives CDR1 LNHDA, CDR2 SQIVND (reference sequence). V shed 4 bases, J shed 3 bases, and the junction held 7 bases outside the gene matches. The CDR3 totals 15 residues. The CDR3: CASSTDGTGLYEQYF. Written as DNA, the CDR3 is TGTGCCAGTAGTACTGATGGGACAGGGCTCTACGAGCAGTACTTC.

V usage is TRBV28 and J usage is TRBJ2-1; TRBD2 matches at 7 bases. Trimming at V came to 2 bases and at J to 1 base, leaving 11 bases not matched to a gene. Germline CDR1 and CDR2: MDHEN and SYDVKM. This CDR3 contains 18 residues. The CDR3 sequence is CASSLAGMASGSYNEQFF. As DNA, the CDR3 is TGTGCCAGCAGTTTAGCGGGTATGGCTAGCGGATCCTACAATGAGCAGTTCTTC. Full variable domain (rest looked up from reference TRBV28 and TRBJ2-1): DVKVTQSSRYLVKRTGEKVFLECVQDMDHENMFWYRQDPGLGLRLIYFSYDVKMKEKGDIPEGYSVSREKKERFSLILESASTNQTSMYLCASSLAGMASGSYNEQFFGPGTRLTVL.

The chain is built from TRBV28 and TRBJ2-1; D is unresolved. V lost 8 bases and J 0 bases, leaving 11 bases between the germline ends. Germline assignment: CDR1 MDHEN and CDR2 SYDVKM. This CDR3 contains 14 residues. CDR3 sequence: CASRDANSYNEQFF. The DNA of the CDR3 is TGTGCCAGCCGAGACGCCAACTCCTACAATGAGCAGTTCTTC.

The chain joins TRBV30 to TRBJ2-7, with TRBD2 matching over 9 bases. Germline V CDR1 and CDR2: GTSNPN, SVGIG (reference sequence). This CDR3 is 13 amino acids long. V dropped 1 base and J dropped 3; count of bases not matched to a gene: 1. The DNA for the CDR3 is TGTGCCTGGAGTGGACTAGCGGACTACGAGCAGTACTTC. It yields the protein CAWSGLADYEQYF.

This chain connects TRBV7-2 to TRBJ1-2; D is ambiguous. CDR3 size: 14 residues. CDR1 is SGHTA, CDR2 FQGNSA, per germline. V shed 1 base and J shed 4 bases, with 10 bases lying between them. CDR3 in DNA: TGTGCCAGCAGCTTAGAGTCCGTGAGCTATGGCTACACCTTC. This codes for CASSLESVSYGYTF.

V gene TRBV6-5 combines with J gene TRBJ2-7; a weak D match, TRBD1 (7 bases). V lost 4 bases and J lost 3, with 19 bases in between. This CDR3 has 16 residues. Germline V gives CDR1 MNHEY, CDR2 SVGAGI. The CDR3 reads CASSSPRGTDSYEQYF. The DNA for the CDR3 is TGTGCCAGCAGTTCTCCTCGGGGGACAGACAGCTACGAGCAGTACTTC.

This clone was seen a single time. This sequence joins TRBV19 and TRBJ1-2, with no clear D. CDR1 and CDR2 (germline): LNHDA, SQIVND (reference sequence). Trimming stripped 3 bases from V and 2 bases from J, with 7 bases between. This CDR3 has 13 residues. The CDR3 DNA follows: TGTGCCAGTAGTATGGGTGGAAACTATGGCTACACCTTC. Translation: CASSMGGNYGYTF.

This rearrangement joins TRBV18 to TRBJ1-2; 8 positions agree with TRBD1. CDR3 size: 14 residues. The V segment lost 2 bases and the J segment 6 bases; nucleotides outside the gene matches: 5. CDR1 and CDR2 from the germline V gene are KGHSH and LQKENI. The CDR3: CASSPGTGDHGYTF. CDR3 sequence (DNA): TGTGCCAGCTCACCAGGGACAGGCGACCATGGCTACACCTTC.